This T cell receptor beta chain was recovered during a study of somatic mutations in cytotoxic T cells in rheumatoid arthritis. For the study at large: At nearly 100% purity, some V beta antibody-stained T-cell populations were flow-sorted, and these included V beta1+ cells that were sequenced for TCRB. Broader study findings: Rheumatoid arthritis patients were compared with age-matched healthy controls, and their CD8+ T-cell clonality did not differ significantly. The slightly lower representation of TRBV07 among rheumatoid arthritis patients did not undergo correction for multiple comparisons.

Comments on this clone: What it binds is not known.

Produced via immunoSEQ multiplex PCR; TCRdb's table is partial and in-frame only. The sample records thousands of clones, just under 85% being singletons. Germline V gene data show CDR1 as MNHNS and CDR2 as SASEGT. V was trimmed by 3 bases and J by 6 bases, leaving 15 bases between them. CDR3 length: 15 residues. The source material was CD8+ T cells sorted from blood. The rearrangement uses TRBV6-1 and TRBJ1-5; weak D call: TRBD1 (5 bases). This clonotype originated in an adult with rheumatoid arthritis. CDR3 region: CASSDGQGISQPQHF. For the CDR3, the DNA is TGTGCCAGCAGTGATGGGCAGGGCATAAGTCAGCCCCAGCATTTT.